These T cell receptor beta chains were read from a single sample in a study of cytomegalovirus exposure and HLA in healthy donors. The data were produced by immunoSEQ multiplex PCR, yet TCRdb's version contains in-frame clones alone and is incomplete. The sample gives roughly 190,000 clones, more than 85% of which show up once; roughly 1.9% is in the top ten. Sequenced: PBMCs. The receptors were sampled from a woman under 30 in good health and CMV-seronegative. Each CDR3 is given with its conserved first and last residue. Fields, in order: J gene, V gene, CDR3 length, CDR3 protein.

TRBJ1-2 | TRBV19 | 18 | CASSMIPGQGTSNYGYTF
TRBJ2-5 | TRBV15 | 14 | CATAGGQGRETQYF
TRBJ1-5 | TRBV4-1 | 20 | CASRIESPGLRATGTQPQHF
TRBJ2-3 | TRBV28 | 15 | CASRLTSGGLHTQYF
TRBJ1-2 | TRBV2 | 15 | CASSEAPGWDYGYTF
TRBJ2-7 | TRBV5-4 | 13 | CASSPPGGHEQYF
TRBJ2-1 | TRBV28 | 14 | CASSLESRYNEQFF
TRBJ1-5 | TRBV28 | 14 | CASSLPLKGQGGHF
TRBJ1-3 | TRBV19 | 14 | CASCPGQGANTIYF
TRBJ1-2 | TRBV6-5 | 16 | CASSYSEGQPHYGYTF
TRBJ2-7 | TRBV6-5 | 14 | CASRFRVASYEQYF
TRBJ1-2 | TRBV27 | 14 | CASSWDRASGGYTF
TRBJ2-7 | TRBV7-9 | 18 | CSSSLQVARWDRNYEQYF
TRBJ2-5 | TRBV28 | 15 | CASSYGQSLQETQYF
TRBJ2-2 | TRBV7-9 | 12 | CASGRLGGELFF
TRBJ1-4 | TRBV18 | 15 | CASSPQDSQNEKLFF
TRBJ2-7 | TRBV1 | 16 | CTSSQRRSSGGYEQYF
TRBJ2-7 | TRBV27 | 16 | CASTTRWAQGPYEQYF
TRBJ1-6 | TRBV2 | 16 | CASRDRGSSYNSPLHF
TRBJ1-4 | TRBV4-2 | 15 | CASSQDPGSDEKLFF
TRBJ2-2 | TRBV18 | 16 | CASSPLHSTGTGELFF
TRBJ2-2 | TRBV5-1 | 15 | CASSPGGINTGELFF
TRBJ2-4 | TRBV4-1 | 18 | CASSQAADSPLAKNIQYF
TRBJ2-7 | TRBV7-2 | 16 | CASSLTSGRPSYEQYF
TRBJ1-6 | TRBV27 | 14 | CASSVRGMNSPLHF
TRBJ2-7 | TRBV10-3 | 14 | CAISETSGRDEQYF
TRBJ2-3 | TRBV29-1 | 15 | CSVAGTGSFTDTQYF
TRBJ1-5 | TRBV2 | 13 | CASKEWTGQPQHF
TRBJ2-1 | TRBV5-1 | 15 | CASSLAEGQGREQFF
TRBJ1-1 | TRBV5-1 | 13 | CASSFGEQTEAFF
TRBJ1-1 | TRBV30 | 13 | CAWSPDTNTEAFF